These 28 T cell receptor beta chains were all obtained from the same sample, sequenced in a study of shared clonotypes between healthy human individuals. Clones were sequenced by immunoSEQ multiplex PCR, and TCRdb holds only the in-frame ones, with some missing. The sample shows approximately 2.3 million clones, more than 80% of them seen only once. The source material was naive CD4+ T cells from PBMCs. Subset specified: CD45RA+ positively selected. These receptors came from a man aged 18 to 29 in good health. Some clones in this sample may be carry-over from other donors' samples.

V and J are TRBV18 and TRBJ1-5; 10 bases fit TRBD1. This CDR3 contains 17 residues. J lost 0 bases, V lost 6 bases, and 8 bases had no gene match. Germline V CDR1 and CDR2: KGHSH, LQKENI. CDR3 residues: CASSRTGGWYSNQPQHF. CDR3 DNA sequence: TGTGCCAGCTCTCGGACAGGGGGGTGGTATAGCAATCAGCCCCAGCATTTT.

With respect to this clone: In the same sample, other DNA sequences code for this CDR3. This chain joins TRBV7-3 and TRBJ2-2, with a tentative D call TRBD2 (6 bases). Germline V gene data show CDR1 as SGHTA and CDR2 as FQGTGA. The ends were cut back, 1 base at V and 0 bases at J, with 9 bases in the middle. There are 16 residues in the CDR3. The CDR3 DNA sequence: TGTGCCAGCAGCTTAAATAGCGGAACGAACACCGGGGAGCTGTTTTTT. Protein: CASSLNSGTNTGELFF.

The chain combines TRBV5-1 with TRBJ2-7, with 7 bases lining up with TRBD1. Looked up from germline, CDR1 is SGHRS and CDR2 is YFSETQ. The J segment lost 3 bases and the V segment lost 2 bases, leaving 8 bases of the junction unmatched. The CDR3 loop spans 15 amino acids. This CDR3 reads CASSFEVRGNYEQYF. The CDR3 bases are TGCGCCAGCAGCTTCGAGGTCAGGGGGAACTACGAGCAGTACTTC.

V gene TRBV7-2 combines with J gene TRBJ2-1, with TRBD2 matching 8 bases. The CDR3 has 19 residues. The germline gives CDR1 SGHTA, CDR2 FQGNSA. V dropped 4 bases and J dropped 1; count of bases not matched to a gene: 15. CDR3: CASSSPTSLAGASYNEQFF. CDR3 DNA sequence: TGTGCCAGCAGCTCTCCGACGTCTCTAGCGGGTGCTTCCTACAATGAGCAGTTCTTC.

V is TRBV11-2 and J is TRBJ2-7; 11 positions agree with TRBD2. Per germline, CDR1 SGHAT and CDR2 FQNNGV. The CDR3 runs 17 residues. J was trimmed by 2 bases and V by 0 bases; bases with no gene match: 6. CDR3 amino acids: CASSLELAGVIAYEQYF. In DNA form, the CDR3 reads TGTGCCAGCAGCTTAGAACTAGCGGGAGTGATCGCCTACGAGCAGTACTTC. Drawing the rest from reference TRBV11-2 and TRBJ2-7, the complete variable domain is EAGVAQSPRYKIIEKRQSVAFWCNPISGHATLYWYQQILGQGPKLLIQFQNNGVVDDSQLPKDRFSAERLKGVDSTLKIQPAKLEDSAVYLCASSLELAGVIAYEQYFGPGTRLTVT.

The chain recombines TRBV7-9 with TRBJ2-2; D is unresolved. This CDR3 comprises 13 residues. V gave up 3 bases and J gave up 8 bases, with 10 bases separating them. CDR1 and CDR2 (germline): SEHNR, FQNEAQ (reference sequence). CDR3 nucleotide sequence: TGTGCCAGCAGCTTCAACCCCGAGGGGGAGCTGTTTTTT. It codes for CASSFNPEGELFF.

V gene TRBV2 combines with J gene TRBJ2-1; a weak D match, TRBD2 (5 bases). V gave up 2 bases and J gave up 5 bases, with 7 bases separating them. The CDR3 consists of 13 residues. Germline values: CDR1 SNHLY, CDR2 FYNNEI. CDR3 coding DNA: TGTGCCAGCAGTGAACTGGGAGACAATGAGCAGTTCTTC. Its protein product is CASSELGDNEQFF.

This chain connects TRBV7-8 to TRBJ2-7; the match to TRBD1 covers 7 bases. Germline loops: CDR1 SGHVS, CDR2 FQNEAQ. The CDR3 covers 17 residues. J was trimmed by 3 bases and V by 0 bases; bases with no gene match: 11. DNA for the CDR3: TGTGCCAGCAGCTTAGCCCTGACGCTGACAGGGTTCTACGAGCAGTACTTC. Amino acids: CASSLALTLTGFYEQYF.

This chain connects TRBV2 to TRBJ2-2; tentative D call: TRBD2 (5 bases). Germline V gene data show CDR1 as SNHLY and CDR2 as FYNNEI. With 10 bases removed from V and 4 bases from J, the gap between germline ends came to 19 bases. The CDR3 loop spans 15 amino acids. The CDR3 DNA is TGTGCCACCTCCGGGCCCCGGGCGGGCACCGGGGAGCTGTTTTTT. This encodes CATSGPRAGTGELFF.

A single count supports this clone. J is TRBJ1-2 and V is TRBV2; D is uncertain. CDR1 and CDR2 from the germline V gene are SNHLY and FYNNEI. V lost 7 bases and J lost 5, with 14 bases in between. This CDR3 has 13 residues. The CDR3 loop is CASNKATTYGYTF. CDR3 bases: TGTGCCAGCAACAAGGCGACGACGTATGGCTACACCTTC. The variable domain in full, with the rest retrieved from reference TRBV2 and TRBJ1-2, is EPEVTQTPSHQVTQMGQEVILRCVPISNHLYFYWYRQILGQKVEFLVSFYNNEISEKSEIFDDQFSVERPDGSNFTLKIRSTKLEDSAMYFCASNKATTYGYTFGSGTRLTVV.

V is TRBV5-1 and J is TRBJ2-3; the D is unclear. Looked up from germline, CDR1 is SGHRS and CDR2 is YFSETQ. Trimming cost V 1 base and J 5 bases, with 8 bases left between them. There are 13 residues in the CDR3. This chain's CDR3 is CASSLKGLDTQYF. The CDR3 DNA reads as TGCGCCAGCAGCTTGAAAGGGCTAGATACGCAGTATTTT.

This CDR3 reads CATSPSPRYNEQFF. CDR3 in DNA: TGTGCCACGTCCCCGTCCCCGAGGTACAATGAGCAGTTCTTC. V usage is TRBV2 and J usage is TRBJ2-1; D is ambiguous. V shed 10 bases and J shed 4 bases, with 17 bases lying between them. Germline values: CDR1 SNHLY, CDR2 FYNNEI. The CDR3 has 14 amino acids.

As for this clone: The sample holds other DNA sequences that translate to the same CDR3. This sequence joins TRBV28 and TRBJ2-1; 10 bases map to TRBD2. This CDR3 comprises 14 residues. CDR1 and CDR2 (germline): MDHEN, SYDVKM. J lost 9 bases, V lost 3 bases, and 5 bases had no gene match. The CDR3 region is CASSLRLAGVEQFF. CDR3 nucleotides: TGTGCCAGCAGTTTGCGGCTAGCGGGAGTTGAGCAGTTCTTC.

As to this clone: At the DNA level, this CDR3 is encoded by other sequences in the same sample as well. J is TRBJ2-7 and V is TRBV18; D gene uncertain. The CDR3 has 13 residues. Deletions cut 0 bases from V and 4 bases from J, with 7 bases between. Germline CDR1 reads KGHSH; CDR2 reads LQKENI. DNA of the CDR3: TGTGCCAGCTCACCACCTGGGGTTTACGAGCAGTACTTC. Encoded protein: CASSPPGVYEQYF.

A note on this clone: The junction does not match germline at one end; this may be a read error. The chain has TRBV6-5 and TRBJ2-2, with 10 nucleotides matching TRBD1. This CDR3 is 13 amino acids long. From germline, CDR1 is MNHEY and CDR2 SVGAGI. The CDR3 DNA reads TGTGCCAGCAGTTTTTCCGGGACAGGGGAGTTCTCTTTT. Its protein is CASSFSGTGEFSF.

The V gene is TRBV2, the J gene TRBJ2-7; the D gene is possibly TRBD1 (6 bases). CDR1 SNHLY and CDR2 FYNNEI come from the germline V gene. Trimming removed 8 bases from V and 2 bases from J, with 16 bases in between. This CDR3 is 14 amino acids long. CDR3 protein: CASCRQGQTYEQYF. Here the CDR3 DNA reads TGTGCCAGCTGTAGACAAGGACAGACCTACGAGCAGTACTTC.

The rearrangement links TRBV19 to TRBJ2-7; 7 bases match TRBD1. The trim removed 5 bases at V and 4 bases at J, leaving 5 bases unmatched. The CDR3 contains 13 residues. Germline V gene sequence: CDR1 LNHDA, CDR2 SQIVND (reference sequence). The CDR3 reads CASSSETGYEQYF. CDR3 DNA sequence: TGTGCCAGTAGTTCGGAGACAGGGTACGAGCAGTACTTC.

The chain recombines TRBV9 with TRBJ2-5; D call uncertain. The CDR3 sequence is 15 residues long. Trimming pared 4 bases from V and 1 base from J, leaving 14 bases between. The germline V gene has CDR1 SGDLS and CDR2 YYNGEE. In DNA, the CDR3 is TGTGCCAGCAGCAGGGCTCTCGCTCCCCAAGAGACCCAGTACTTC. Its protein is CASSRALAPQETQYF.

This chain's CDR3 is CASSLNPDYSGANVLTF. CDR3 nucleotide sequence: TGCGCCAGCAGCTTGAATCCAGATTACTCTGGGGCCAACGTCCTGACTTTC. The V and J genes are TRBV5-1 and TRBJ2-6; D not certain. The CDR3 spans 17 residues. Germline V lookup: CDR1 SGHRS, CDR2 YFSETQ. V lost 1 base to trimming and J lost 0 bases, with 11 bases between them.

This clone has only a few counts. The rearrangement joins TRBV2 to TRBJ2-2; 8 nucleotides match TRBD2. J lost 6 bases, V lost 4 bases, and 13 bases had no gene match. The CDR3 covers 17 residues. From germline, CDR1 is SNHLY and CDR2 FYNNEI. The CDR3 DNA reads TGTGCCAGCAGTGGATCGCTTGGGACTAGGTCGTCCGGGGAGCTGTTTTTT. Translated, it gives CASSGSLGTRSSGELFF.

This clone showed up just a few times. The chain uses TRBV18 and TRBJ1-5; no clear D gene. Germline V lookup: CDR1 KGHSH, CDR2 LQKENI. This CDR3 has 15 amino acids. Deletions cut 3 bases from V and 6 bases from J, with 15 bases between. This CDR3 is CASSPAEGTAQPQHF. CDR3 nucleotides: TGTGCCAGCTCACCCGCCGAGGGTACGGCTCAGCCCCAGCATTTT.

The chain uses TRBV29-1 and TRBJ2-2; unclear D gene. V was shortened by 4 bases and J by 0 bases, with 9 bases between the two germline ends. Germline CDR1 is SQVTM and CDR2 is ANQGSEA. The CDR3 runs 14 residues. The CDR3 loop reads CSVVADANTGELFF. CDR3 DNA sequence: TGCAGCGTTGTGGCGGACGCGAACACCGGGGAGCTGTTTTTT.

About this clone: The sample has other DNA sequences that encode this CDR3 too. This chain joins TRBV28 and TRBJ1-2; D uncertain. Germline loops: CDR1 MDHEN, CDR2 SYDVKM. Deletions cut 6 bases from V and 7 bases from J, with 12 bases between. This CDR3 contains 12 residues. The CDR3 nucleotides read TGTGCCAGCAGCTTAAGAGTGGGTGGCTACACCTTC. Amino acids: CASSLRVGGYTF.

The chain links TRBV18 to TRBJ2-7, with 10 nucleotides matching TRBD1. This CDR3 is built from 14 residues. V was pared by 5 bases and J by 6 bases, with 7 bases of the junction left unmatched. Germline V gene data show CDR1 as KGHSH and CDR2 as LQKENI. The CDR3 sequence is CASSTGGQGFEQYF. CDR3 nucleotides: TGTGCCAGCTCAACCGGGGGACAGGGGTTCGAGCAGTACTTC.

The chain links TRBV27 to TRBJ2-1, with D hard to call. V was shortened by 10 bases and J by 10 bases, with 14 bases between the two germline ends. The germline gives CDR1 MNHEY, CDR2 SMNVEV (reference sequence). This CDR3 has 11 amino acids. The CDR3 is CANPLTLEQFF. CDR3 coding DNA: TGTGCCAACCCTCTCACCCTAGAGCAGTTCTTC.

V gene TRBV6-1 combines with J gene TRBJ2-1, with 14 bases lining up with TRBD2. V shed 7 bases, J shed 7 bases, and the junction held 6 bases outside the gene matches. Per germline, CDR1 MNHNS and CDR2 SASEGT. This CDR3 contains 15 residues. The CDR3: CASTLRTSGRNEQFF. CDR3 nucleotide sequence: TGTGCCAGCACTCTGAGGACTAGCGGGAGGAATGAGCAGTTCTTC.

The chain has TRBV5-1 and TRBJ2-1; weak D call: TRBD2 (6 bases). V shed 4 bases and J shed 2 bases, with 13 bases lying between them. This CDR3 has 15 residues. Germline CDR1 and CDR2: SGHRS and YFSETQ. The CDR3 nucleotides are TGCGCCAGCAGCCGAACGGCGGGGACCTACAATGAGCAGTTCTTC. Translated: CASSRTAGTYNEQFF.

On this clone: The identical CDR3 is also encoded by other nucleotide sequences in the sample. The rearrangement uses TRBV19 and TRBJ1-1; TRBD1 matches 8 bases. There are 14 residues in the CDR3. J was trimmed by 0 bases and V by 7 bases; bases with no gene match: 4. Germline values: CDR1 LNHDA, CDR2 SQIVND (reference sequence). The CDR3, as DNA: TGTGCCAGTACCGACAGGGGCATGAACACTGAAGCTTTCTTT. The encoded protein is CASTDRGMNTEAFF.